Listed below are T cell receptor beta chains from one sample, sequenced in a study of blood T cell repertoires in COVID-19. TCRdb keeps only in-frame clones here, not all; method: immunoSEQ multiplex PCR. This table holds under 140,000 clones, around 90% found once. Sequenced input: peripheral blood. The receptors derive from a woman aged 45-59 years with acute or convalescent COVID-19. CDR3s include the opening cysteine and the closing phenylalanine or tryptophan. The D gene is left open where the match is weak. Expanded clones are given a class, and other clones once, few, many or no size at all.

j_gene | abundance | d_gene | v_gene | CDR3nt | CDR3aa
TRBJ1-1 | - | - | TRBV2 | TGTGCCAGCACCCGACGGGTGGGGGGTTTGGGGGTAGCTTTCTTT | CASTRRVGGLGVAFF
TRBJ2-4 | once | - | TRBV5-1 | TGCGCCAGCAGTCCATCAGGGGACCCAGCCAAAAACATTCAGTACTTC | CASSPSGDPAKNIQYF
TRBJ1-4 | - | - | TRBV6-5 | TGTGCCAGCAGTAGACACTTTATTGATGAAAAACTGTTTTTT | CASSRHFIDEKLFF
TRBJ1-3 | - | - | TRBV10-2 | TGCGCCAGCAGTACCGGGACAACTGGAAACACCATATATTTT | CASSTGTTGNTIYF
TRBJ2-1 | - | TRBD2 | TRBV6-5 | TGTGCCAGCAGTTGGACTAGCGGGAGATATGAGCAGTTCTTC | CASSWTSGRYEQFF
TRBJ2-7 | - | TRBD2 | TRBV3-1/TRBV3-2 | TGTGCCAGCAGCCAGGGGACGGGACTAGCGGGAGGGCCTGGGTACGAGCAGTACTTC | CASSQGTGLAGGPGYEQYF
TRBJ2-7 | - | TRBD2 | TRBV9 | TGTGCCAGCAGCGTAGCTACCCTAGCGGGAGCAGGGGAGCAGTACTTC | CASSVATLAGAGEQYF
TRBJ1-6 | - | - | TRBV6-5 | TGTGCCAGCAGTCGCACAGGGTTATATAATTCACCCCTCCACTTT | CASSRTGLYNSPLHF
TRBJ2-5 | - | TRBD2 | TRBV5-6 | TGTGCCAGCAGCTTCCGGACTAGCTCCCAAGAGACCCAGTACTTC | CASSFRTSSQETQYF
TRBJ2-7 | - | TRBD1 | TRBV5-1 | TGCGCCAGCAGCTGGGGACAGGGAACGTCGACCGAGCAGTACTTC | CASSWGQGTSTEQYF
TRBJ1-2 | - | TRBD1 | TRBV19 | TGTGCCAGTAGTATGGCCCGACAGGGGGGCTACACCTTC | CASSMARQGGYTF
TRBJ2-2 | - | - | TRBV27 | TGTGCCAGCAGTTTATCGCCAGGTTCCGGGGAGCTGTTTTTT | CASSLSPGSGELFF
TRBJ2-7 | - | - | TRBV27 | TGTGCCAGCAGTCCCCGCGACAGTTCCTACGAGCAGTACTTC | CASSPRDSSYEQYF
TRBJ2-1 | - | - | TRBV5-1 | TGCGCCAGCAGCCGGACTTGGGATTCTGAGCAGTTCTTC | CASSRTWDSEQFF
TRBJ1-3 | once | - | TRBV5-8 | TGTGCCAGCAGCTCCCCCCGGCGGAACTCTGGAAACACCATATATTTT | CASSSPRRNSGNTIYF
TRBJ2-1 | - | TRBD2 | TRBV7-9 | TGTGCCAGCAGCCAGGGGACTAGCGGGATCGGGATGGAGCAGTTCTTC | CASSQGTSGIGMEQFF
TRBJ2-2 | once | TRBD2 | TRBV6-5 | TGTGCCAGCACCACTAGCGCTATCACCGGGGAGCTGTTTTTT | CASTTSAITGELFF
TRBJ2-7 | - | TRBD2 | TRBV12-3/TRBV12-4 | TGTGCCAGCAGTACCCGGACTAGCGGGCACAACTTC | CASSTRTSGHNF
TRBJ1-2 | few | - | TRBV2 | TGTGCCAGCAGTTCCGACCGGGGAGGCTACACCTTC | CASSSDRGGYTF
TRBJ1-2 | - | - | TRBV28 | TGTGCCAGCAGTTTAAACAGGGCTGGCTATGGCTACACCTTC | CASSLNRAGYGYTF
TRBJ2-3 | - | - | TRBV7-2 | TGTGCCAGCAGCACAGGTTTTGGCACAGATACGCAGTATTTT | CASSTGFGTDTQYF
TRBJ2-1 | - | - | TRBV6-5 | TGTGCCAGTAGGAGACAGGCCTACAATGAGCAGTTCTTC | CASRRQAYNEQFF
TRBJ1-1 | - | - | TRBV29-1 | TGCAGCGTTGAACAGGGCGCTGAAGCTTTCTTT | CSVEQGAEAFF
TRBJ2-3 | - | TRBD2 | TRBV5-1 | TGCGCCAGCAGCTCGCTTGGGACTAGCGCGAGCACAGATACGCAGTATTTT | CASSSLGTSASTDTQYF
TRBJ2-5 | - | TRBD2 | TRBV27 | TGTGCCAGCAGAAGAGTAGCGGGAGGGCAAGAGACCCAGTACTTC | CASRRVAGGQETQYF
TRBJ2-7 | - | TRBD2 | TRBV18 | TGTGCCAGCTCACCACGCATGCGGGGGGCCTACGAGCAGTACTTC | CASSPRMRGAYEQYF
TRBJ2-7 | - | TRBD2 | TRBV27 | TGTGCCAGCAGGCCTAGCGGGAAGAGCTCCTACGAGCAGTACTTC | CASRPSGKSSYEQYF
TRBJ1-2 | - | - | TRBV10-1 | TGCGCCAGCAGTGAGTCCCCCCATAAGCGGGCCGATGGCTACACCTTC | CASSESPHKRADGYTF
TRBJ2-1 | - | TRBD2 | TRBV7-9 | TGTGCCAGCAGCGTCTTCGGCGGGAGTGAGCAGTTCTTC | CASSVFGGSEQFF
TRBJ2-1 | - | - | TRBV2 | TGTGCCAGCAGTGCTGATCAGGGATTACTGAGTGAGCAGTTCTTC | CASSADQGLLSEQFF
TRBJ1-2 | - | - | TRBV2 | TGTGCCTCCGGGGGTCACTATGGCTACACCTTC | CASGGHYGYTF
TRBJ2-7 | - | - | TRBV7-9 | TGTGCCAGCAGCTTAGTGGCCAGCTACGAGCAGTACTTC | CASSLVASYEQYF
TRBJ2-1 | - | - | TRBV5-1 | TGCGCCAGCAGCTTGGGGGCCACCTACAATGAGCAGTTCTTC | CASSLGATYNEQFF
TRBJ2-7 | - | TRBD2 | TRBV27 | TGTGCCAGCAGTTTCGGGACTAGCGACGACGAGCAGTACTTC | CASSFGTSDDEQYF
TRBJ2-3 | once | - | TRBV18 | TGTGCCAGCTCACCACCCGAAGCGACAGATACGCAGTATTTT | CASSPPEATDTQYF
TRBJ2-7 | once | - | TRBV14 | TGTGCCAGCAGCCAAATCGCACAGTTTGGGAGCGAGCAGTACTTC | CASSQIAQFGSEQYF
TRBJ2-7 | - | - | TRBV10-2 | TGCGCCAGCAGTGACGAGGCAGGGGTTACCTACGAGCAGTACTTC | CASSDEAGVTYEQYF
TRBJ2-7 | - | - | TRBV29-1 | TGCAGCGTAGGTGTAACAGGTTCCTACGAGCAGTACTTC | CSVGVTGSYEQYF
TRBJ2-7 | few | TRBD1 | TRBV5-1 | TGCGCCAGCAGCTTGGTACAGGGGGGACAATACGAGCAGTACTTC | CASSLVQGGQYEQYF
TRBJ2-2 | - | - | TRBV5-5 | TGTGCCAGCAGGCGAACCGGGACTCAGACCGGGGAGCTGTTTTTT | CASRRTGTQTGELFF
TRBJ2-1 | - | TRBD2 | TRBV5-1 | TGCGCCAGCACCACCGCGGGAGGATTATATGAGCAGTTCTTC | CASTTAGGLYEQFF
TRBJ1-6 | - | - | TRBV28 | TGTGCCAGCAGCCGCGTGGAGGCAAATTCACCCCTCCACTTT | CASSRVEANSPLHF
TRBJ2-7 | - | - | TRBV19 | TGTGCCAGTAAGCAAAAGGGCGCGGGCTCCTACGAGCAGTACTTC | CASKQKGAGSYEQYF
TRBJ2-7 | few | TRBD2 | TRBV19 | TGTGCCAGTACTAGCGGGAGGGCCGGCCACGAGCAGTACTTC | CASTSGRAGHEQYF
TRBJ2-2 | - | TRBD1 | TRBV24-1 | TGTGCCACCAGTGATCGCGCCAGGGGGTTCACCGGGGAGCTGTTTTTT | CATSDRARGFTGELFF
TRBJ2-7 | few | TRBD1 | TRBV5-4 | TGTGCCAGCAGCGTCACAGGGGACAACGAGCAGTACTTC | CASSVTGDNEQYF
TRBJ1-1 | - | - | TRBV11-1 | TGTGCCAGCAACCCCCAGATAAACAACAAGAACACTGAAGCTTTCTTT | CASNPQINNKNTEAFF
TRBJ2-3 | - | TRBD2 | TRBV7-2 | TGTGCCAGCAGCAAAGGACTAGCGGGAATAGATACGCAGTATTTT | CASSKGLAGIDTQYF
TRBJ1-5 | - | - | TRBV5-6 | TGTGCCAGCAGCTTGGGAGGGGGTCAGCCCCAGCATTTT | CASSLGGGQPQHF
TRBJ2-3 | - | TRBD2 | TRBV29-1 | TGCAGCGTGGAGGGACCTAGCGGGACCACAGATACGCAGTATTTT | CSVEGPSGTTDTQYF
TRBJ2-3 | - | TRBD2 | TRBV7-9 | TGTGCCAGCAGCTCCGGACTAGCACCTAGCACAGATACGCAGTATTTT | CASSSGLAPSTDTQYF
TRBJ2-7 | medium-sized | - | TRBV7-6 | TGTGCCAGCAGCTTAAGCTCGAGCTACGAGCAGTACTTC | CASSLSSSYEQYF
TRBJ1-5 | few | TRBD1 | TRBV19 | TGTGCCAGTAGTATAAAGGGGACAGGGGACTATCAGCCCCAGCATTTT | CASSIKGTGDYQPQHF
TRBJ2-1 | - | TRBD2 | TRBV5-1 | TGCGCCAGCAGCTTGGTACTAGCGGGAGGCCGCAATGAGCAGTTCTTC | CASSLVLAGGRNEQFF
TRBJ1-2 | once | TRBD1 | TRBV6-5 | TGTGCCACAAGACAGGGCGGCTATGGCTACACCTTC | CATRQGGYGYTF
TRBJ2-2 | - | - | TRBV3-1/TRBV3-2 | TGTGCCAGCAGCCAAGAGGGGCGATTGCTGTTTTTT | CASSQEGRLLFF
TRBJ1-5 | - | - | TRBV19 | TGTGCCAGTAGTATAAACGGGGGACTAAATCAGCCCCAGCATTTT | CASSINGGLNQPQHF
TRBJ1-2 | - | - | TRBV4-1 | TGCGCCAGCAGCCAAGTACTGGAGACACCCGGGGGAGGCTACACCTTC | CASSQVLETPGGGYTF
TRBJ2-1 | few | - | TRBV12-3/TRBV12-4 | TGTGCCAGCAGTTTACGCCAGGAGCAGTTCTTC | CASSLRQEQFF